These T cell receptor beta chains were read from a single sample in a study of lymphopenia after photon versus proton radiotherapy. Clones were read by immunoSEQ multiplex PCR, and TCRdb kept only the in-frame ones, dropping some. The sample has around 22,000 clones, 84% seen once. The source material was peripheral blood, sampled from a patient treated with photon-based radiotherapy. The receptors were gathered from a man aged 40-50 years with gastric cancer. The CDR3 runs from the conserved cysteine through the conserved F or W. A D gene is named only where the DNA matches it firmly. Clone sizes are given selectively: once, few, many, or a class where the clone is expanded.

clone_size j_call d_call v_call cdr3_nt cdr3_aa
once TRBJ1-6 NA TRBV5-1 TGCGCCAGCAGCTCACGGGCCGGGACGGAAAATTCACCCCTCCACTTT CASSSRAGTENSPLHF
NA TRBJ2-7 NA TRBV7-2 TGTGCCAGCAGCTTAGACCCGGGAAACTACGAGCAGTACTTC CASSLDPGNYEQYF
few TRBJ1-2 NA TRBV5-6 TGTGCCAGCAGCAGACAGGAGGTTAACTATGGCTACACCTTC CASSRQEVNYGYTF
NA TRBJ1-2 NA TRBV5-1 TGCGCCACCTCCCCGGGGCCGATAAACTATGGCTACACCTTC CATSPGPINYGYTF
NA TRBJ1-2 NA TRBV10-3 TGTGCCATCAGTGAGTCAGCCGGACCAACTAACTATGGCTACACCTTC CAISESAGPTNYGYTF
NA TRBJ2-4 TRBD2 TRBV15 TGTGCCACCAGCAGACCCTCTAGCGGGGGGTCAGGCATTCAGTACTTC CATSRPSSGGSGIQYF
NA TRBJ1-1 NA TRBV5-1 TGCGCCAGCAGCGCAAAGCGAGCCACTGAAGCTTTCTTT CASSAKRATEAFF
NA TRBJ2-2 TRBD2 TRBV5-6 TGTGCCAGCAGCTTGGAAATAACTAGCGGTGGGAACACCGGGGAGCTGTTTTTT CASSLEITSGGNTGELFF
NA TRBJ1-1 NA TRBV11-2 TGTGCCAGCAGCCTCGAGGGGGGGACTGAAGCTTTCTTT CASSLEGGTEAFF
NA TRBJ1-4 TRBD1 TRBV4-3 TGCGCCAGCAGCCAGGGTAAAGGGGGCAGTGAAAAACTGTTTTTT CASSQGKGGSEKLFF
NA TRBJ1-4 NA TRBV7-2 TGTGCCAGCAGCGACCGCGGAACACGTAATGAAAAACTGTTTTTT CASSDRGTRNEKLFF
NA TRBJ1-3 NA TRBV4-2 TGTGCCAGCAGCCAAGGGGGATCCGGGTCTGGAAACACCATATATTTT CASSQGGSGSGNTIYF
NA TRBJ1-4 NA TRBV6-5 TGTGCCAGCAGTTACGGACGGTCTAATGAAAAACTGTTTTTT CASSYGRSNEKLFF
NA TRBJ2-7 TRBD2 TRBV7-2 TGTGCCAGCAGCTTACGGACTAGCGGCTACGAGCAGTACTTC CASSLRTSGYEQYF
NA TRBJ1-5 TRBD1 TRBV11-2 TGTGCCAGCAGCTTAGGGGGCCAGGGGGGCGATCAGCCCCAGCATTTT CASSLGGQGGDQPQHF
NA TRBJ1-2 NA TRBV19 TGTGCCAGTAGTATGCGGGTAGGGACTAACTATGGCTACACCTTC CASSMRVGTNYGYTF
NA TRBJ2-3 NA TRBV5-4 TGTGCCAGCAGCTCCCATTTGGGAGGGGGCGACACAGATACGCAGTATTTT CASSSHLGGGDTDTQYF
few TRBJ1-6 NA TRBV5-4 TGTGCCAGCAGCTTAGGTAGTACAGACAATTCACCCCTCCACTTT CASSLGSTDNSPLHF
NA TRBJ1-1 TRBD1 TRBV6-5 TGTGCCAGCAGTTACTCGGGACAGACCATGAACACTGAAGCTTTCTTT CASSYSGQTMNTEAFF
NA TRBJ2-1 NA TRBV11-3 TGTGCCAGCAGCTTAGGTCCCGGATACAATGAGCAGTTCTTC CASSLGPGYNEQFF
NA TRBJ2-7 NA TRBV27 TGTGCCAGCAGTTTTTCCCTGGACGGCGGCGTGCAGTACTTC CASSFSLDGGVQYF
NA TRBJ1-4 NA TRBV7-6 TGTGCCAGCAGCTTCAGGTCGAGGAATGAAAAACTGTTTTTT CASSFRSRNEKLFF
NA TRBJ2-5 NA TRBV7-8 TGTGCCAGCAGCTTAGGGGACTGGGGGGAGACCCAGTACTTC CASSLGDWGETQYF
NA TRBJ2-3 NA TRBV5-1 TGCGCCAGCAGCTTGGGGGACGGGTTGGCAGATACGCAGTATTTT CASSLGDGLADTQYF
NA TRBJ2-7 NA TRBV2 TGTGCCAGCAGTGATTATTCGAATTCCTACGAGCAGTACTTC CASSDYSNSYEQYF
few TRBJ2-1 TRBD2 TRBV10-3 TGTGCCATCAGTGGGACTAGCGGCAATGAGCAGTTCTTC CAISGTSGNEQFF
NA TRBJ2-4 NA TRBV7-9 TGTGCCAGCAGCTTAGGCCAGGGGTGGTTGGACATTCAGTACTTC CASSLGQGWLDIQYF
NA TRBJ1-6 NA TRBV6-5 TGTGCCAGCACCCCCACAGGTCCCTCGGGATCACCCCTCCACTTT CASTPTGPSGSPLHF
NA TRBJ2-2 NA TRBV6-5 TGTGCCAGCAGTTACTCTCGGGCAGGGGTGGCCGGGGAGCTGTTTTTT CASSYSRAGVAGELFF
NA TRBJ1-4 TRBD1 TRBV4-3 TGCGCCAGCAGTCAAGAGTCCGGGACAGGGAATGAAAAACTGTTTTTT CASSQESGTGNEKLFF
NA TRBJ1-4 TRBD1 TRBV7-9 TGTGCCAGCAGCCCCGGGACAGGGGTTACTAATGAAAAACTGTTTTTT CASSPGTGVTNEKLFF
NA TRBJ1-2 TRBD1 TRBV6-1 TGTGCCAGCAGTGAAGGCGACAGGGGATCGGTTGGCTACACCTTC CASSEGDRGSVGYTF